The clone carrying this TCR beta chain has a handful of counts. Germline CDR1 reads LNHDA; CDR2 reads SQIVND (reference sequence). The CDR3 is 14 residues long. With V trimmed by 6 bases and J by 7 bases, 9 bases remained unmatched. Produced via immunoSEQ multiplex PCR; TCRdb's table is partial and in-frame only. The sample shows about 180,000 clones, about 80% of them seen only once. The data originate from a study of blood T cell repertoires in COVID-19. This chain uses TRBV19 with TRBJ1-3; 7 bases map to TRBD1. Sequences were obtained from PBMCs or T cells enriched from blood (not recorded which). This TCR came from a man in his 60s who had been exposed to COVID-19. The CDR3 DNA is TGTGCCAGTAGAACACAGGGGAGAAGGAACACCATATATTTT. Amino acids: CASRTQGRRNTIYF.